A selection of T cell receptor beta chains follows, all from one sample in a study of blood T cell repertoires in COVID-19. The protocol was immunoSEQ multiplex PCR, while the TCRdb copy is restricted to in-frame clones and leaves out a portion. The data hold approximately 350,000 clones, with 75% to 90% observed a single time. Sample: peripheral blood. These receptors came from a woman aged 60-75 years with COVID-19, enrolled during active disease. CDR3s include the opening cysteine and the closing phenylalanine or tryptophan. Fields, in order: V gene, clone size, J gene, D gene, CDR3 protein, CDR3 DNA. The D gene is left open where the match is weak. A row's size may be missing; if present it is once, few, many or a size class.

v_gene: TRBV19
abundance: .
j_gene: TRBJ2-2
d_gene: TRBD1
CDR3aa: CASSGQGKNTGELFF
CDR3nt: TGTGCCAGTAGCGGACAGGGCAAGAACACCGGGGAGCTGTTTTTT

v_gene: TRBV27
abundance: .
j_gene: TRBJ1-1
d_gene: .
CDR3aa: CASSFQVFARDLTEAFF
CDR3nt: TGTGCCAGCAGTTTTCAGGTATTTGCCAGGGACTTAACTGAAGCTTTCTTT

v_gene: TRBV4-3
abundance: .
j_gene: TRBJ2-1
d_gene: TRBD2
CDR3aa: CASSQDPSSGSSYNEQFF
CDR3nt: TGCGCCAGCAGCCAAGACCCTTCGAGCGGGAGCTCCTACAATGAGCAGTTCTTC

v_gene: TRBV28
abundance: .
j_gene: TRBJ1-2
d_gene: .
CDR3aa: CASSLMSLYGYTF
CDR3nt: TGTGCCAGCAGTTTAATGAGCCTATATGGCTACACCTTC

v_gene: TRBV27
abundance: .
j_gene: TRBJ1-1
d_gene: TRBD1
CDR3aa: CASSLWTGGNTEAFF
CDR3nt: TGTGCCAGCAGTTTATGGACAGGTGGGAACACTGAAGCTTTCTTT

v_gene: TRBV27
abundance: .
j_gene: TRBJ2-7
d_gene: .
CDR3aa: CASSFSGRSEQYF
CDR3nt: TGTGCCAGCAGTTTTAGCGGCAGGAGCGAGCAGTACTTC

v_gene: TRBV5-4
abundance: .
j_gene: TRBJ1-2
d_gene: TRBD1
CDR3aa: CASSSGTGGVYGYTF
CDR3nt: TGTGCCAGCAGCTCGGGGACAGGGGGCGTCTATGGCTACACCTTC

v_gene: TRBV11-3
abundance: .
j_gene: TRBJ2-6
d_gene: TRBD1
CDR3aa: CATSQGARRAYSGANVLTF
CDR3nt: TGTGCCACCTCACAGGGGGCCCGGCGGGCCTACTCTGGGGCCAACGTCCTGACTTTC

v_gene: TRBV7-9
abundance: .
j_gene: TRBJ2-1
d_gene: TRBD1
CDR3aa: CASSSGQFAHEQFF
CDR3nt: TGTGCCAGCAGCTCGGGACAGTTTGCCCATGAGCAGTTCTTC

v_gene: TRBV12-5
abundance: .
j_gene: TRBJ2-5
d_gene: .
CDR3aa: CASGLGGTETQYF
CDR3nt: TGTGCTAGTGGTTTGGGCGGGACAGAGACCCAGTACTTC

v_gene: TRBV3-1/TRBV3-2
abundance: .
j_gene: TRBJ2-7
d_gene: .
CDR3aa: CASSQGHGGSYEQYF
CDR3nt: TGTGCCAGCAGCCAAGGGCACGGCGGCTCCTACGAGCAGTACTTC

v_gene: TRBV5-6
abundance: .
j_gene: TRBJ2-5
d_gene: .
CDR3aa: CATSDLWGPQYF
CDR3nt: TGTGCCACCAGCGACTTGTGGGGGCCCCAGTACTTC

v_gene: TRBV30
abundance: .
j_gene: TRBJ2-2
d_gene: TRBD2
CDR3aa: CARPSSSGGNPGELFF
CDR3nt: TGTGCCCGCCCCTCCTCTAGCGGGGGAAACCCCGGGGAGCTGTTTTTT

v_gene: TRBV29-1
abundance: .
j_gene: TRBJ1-1
d_gene: .
CDR3aa: CSVGRVYTEAFF
CDR3nt: TGCAGCGTTGGCAGGGTTTACACTGAAGCTTTCTTT

v_gene: TRBV4-1
abundance: .
j_gene: TRBJ2-7
d_gene: .
CDR3aa: CASSQGAVKYF
CDR3nt: TGCGCCAGCAGCCAAGGCGCGGTGAAGTACTTC

v_gene: TRBV28
abundance: .
j_gene: TRBJ1-1
d_gene: .
CDR3aa: CASSSSVAFF
CDR3nt: TGTGCCAGCAGTTCCTCCGTGGCTTTCTTT

v_gene: TRBV7-3
abundance: .
j_gene: TRBJ2-2
d_gene: .
CDR3aa: CASSPALGDTRYTGELFF
CDR3nt: TGTGCCAGCAGCCCCGCTTTGGGGGACACCCGATACACCGGGGAGCTGTTTTTT

v_gene: TRBV5-4
abundance: .
j_gene: TRBJ2-7
d_gene: TRBD2
CDR3aa: CASSYRGGADEQYF
CDR3nt: TGTGCCAGCAGTTATCGCGGGGGGGCCGACGAGCAGTACTTC

v_gene: TRBV25-1
abundance: .
j_gene: TRBJ1-5
d_gene: TRBD1
CDR3aa: CASSGGTGGEGNQPQHF
CDR3nt: TGTGCCAGCAGTGGGGGGACAGGGGGCGAGGGCAATCAGCCCCAGCATTTT

v_gene: TRBV5-1
abundance: .
j_gene: TRBJ1-3
d_gene: .
CDR3aa: CASSPTGKNGNTIYF
CDR3nt: TGCGCCAGCAGTCCAACAGGGAAGAATGGAAACACCATATATTTT

v_gene: TRBV7-3
abundance: .
j_gene: TRBJ2-3
d_gene: .
CDR3aa: CASGPGQGSLRTSGWVADTQYF
CDR3nt: TGTGCCAGCGGACCGGGACAGGGCTCCTTAAGGACTAGCGGCTGGGTCGCAGATACGCAGTATTTT

v_gene: TRBV5-8
abundance: .
j_gene: TRBJ1-3
d_gene: .
CDR3aa: CASSFGVQNTIYF
CDR3nt: TGTGCCAGCAGCTTTGGAGTCCAAAACACCATATATTTT

v_gene: TRBV30
abundance: .
j_gene: TRBJ1-3
d_gene: .
CDR3aa: CAQDISGNTIYF
CDR3nt: TGTGCTCAGGACATCTCTGGAAACACCATATATTTT

v_gene: TRBV11-2
abundance: .
j_gene: TRBJ2-5
d_gene: .
CDR3aa: CASSLLRTKTETQYF
CDR3nt: TGTGCCAGCAGCTTACTACGGACTAAGACAGAGACCCAGTACTTC

v_gene: TRBV5-1
abundance: .
j_gene: TRBJ1-5
d_gene: .
CDR3aa: CASSLEGMSNQPQHF
CDR3nt: TGCGCCAGCAGCTTGGAGGGGATGAGCAATCAGCCCCAGCATTTT

v_gene: TRBV7-6
abundance: .
j_gene: TRBJ2-2
d_gene: TRBD1
CDR3aa: CASSLAGGTANTGELFF
CDR3nt: TGTGCCAGCAGCTTAGCGGGTGGGACAGCGAACACCGGGGAGCTGTTTTTT

v_gene: TRBV19
abundance: .
j_gene: TRBJ2-2
d_gene: TRBD2
CDR3aa: CASSRRGGGGELFF
CDR3nt: TGTGCCAGTAGCCGGCGGGGGGGCGGCGGGGAGCTGTTTTTT

v_gene: TRBV18
abundance: .
j_gene: TRBJ2-2
d_gene: TRBD1
CDR3aa: CASSREGGAAGELFF
CDR3nt: TGTGCCAGCTCACGAGAAGGGGGCGCGGCCGGGGAGCTGTTTTTT

v_gene: TRBV7-6
abundance: .
j_gene: TRBJ2-1
d_gene: .
CDR3aa: CASSLEFGFYNEQFF
CDR3nt: TGTGCCAGCAGCTTAGAATTCGGGTTCTACAATGAGCAGTTCTTC

v_gene: TRBV12-2
abundance: .
j_gene: TRBJ2-3
d_gene: .
CDR3aa: CASRLAPASGSTDTQYF
CDR3nt: TGTGCAAGTCGCTTAGCGCCAGCTAGCGGAAGCACAGATACGCAGTATTTT

v_gene: TRBV4-1
abundance: once
j_gene: TRBJ1-3
d_gene: TRBD1
CDR3aa: CASSLRGGTGVPGNTIYF
CDR3nt: TGCGCCAGCAGCCTCCGAGGTGGGACAGGGGTCCCTGGAAACACCATATATTTT

v_gene: TRBV6-5
abundance: .
j_gene: TRBJ2-3
d_gene: TRBD2
CDR3aa: CASSRSGGNTDTQYF
CDR3nt: TGTGCCAGCAGCCGGAGCGGGGGGAACACAGATACGCAGTATTTT